The 19 T cell receptor beta chains below were found in one sample sequenced in a study of identical twins. TCRdb redid the calling of the 5' RACE reads with MiXCR, one entry per CDR3 protein. Among some 760,000 distinct CDR3 sequences listed, 15% to 20% were seen once. Another study also made use of these data, one on T cells expressing NK-cell markers.

Specimen: PBMCs. All receptors derive from a young woman in good health.

The rearrangement links TRBV6-1 to TRBJ1-2, with no clear D. Germline CDR1 is MNHNS and CDR2 is SASEGT. V was clipped by 1 base and J by 6 bases, with 6 bases between them. CDR3 length equals 12 residues. The CDR3 sequence is CASSEVGDGYTF. CDR3 DNA sequence: TGTGCCAGCAGTGAAGTTGGTGATGGCTACACCTTC.

This clonotype has just a few counts. The genes are TRBV11-1 and TRBJ2-2; 9 bases line up with TRBD1. CDR1 and CDR2 (germline): SGHAT, FQDESV (reference sequence). The CDR3 contains 19 residues. With 4 bases clipped from V and 5 bases from J, the junction kept 17 bases outside the gene matches. As DNA, the CDR3 is TGTGCCAGCAGCTCTACCCTCTATTACCGGGACAGGGTTACCGGGGAGCTGTTTTTT. It codes for CASSSTLYYRDRVTGELFF.

The chain uses TRBV5-1 and TRBJ2-7; 7 nucleotides agree with TRBD1. Per germline, CDR1 SGHRS and CDR2 YFSETQ. The CDR3 totals 14 residues. The junction had 9 bases not matched to a gene; V was cut back by 3 bases and J by 6 bases. The CDR3 is CASSSGQRDSEQYF. CDR3 DNA sequence: TGCGCCAGCAGCTCGGGGCAAAGGGACAGCGAGCAGTACTTC.

This clonotype was seen more than once but under ten times. This chain uses TRBV27 with TRBJ2-7; 9 bases fit TRBD1. Unmatched junction bases numbered 8, after V lost 5 bases and J lost 6 bases. CDR3 length: 14 amino acids. CDR1 is MNHEY and CDR2 is SMNVEV in the germline V gene (reference sequence). The DNA for the CDR3 is TGTGCCAGCAGTCCAGGGACAGGGATGGGCGAGCAGTACTTC. Translation gives CASSPGTGMGEQYF.

V usage is TRBV6-5 and J usage is TRBJ2-1, with D perhaps matching TRBD1 or TRBD2 (5 bases each). The germline V and J ends were trimmed by 4 bases and 1 base, with 11 bases remaining between them. In germline, CDR1 is MNHEY, CDR2 SVGAGI. The CDR3 loop spans 15 amino acids. The CDR3 DNA reads as TGTGCCAGCAGTTTCCGGGACGAGTCCTACAATGAGCAGTTCTTC. Translation: CASSFRDESYNEQFF.

In its sample, this clonotype was seen a few times. V usage is TRBV7-3 and J usage is TRBJ2-1; 7 bases fit TRBD1. Germline trimming cut 5 bases from V and 5 bases from J; bases unmatched to any gene: 6. This CDR3 has 14 residues. Per the germline V gene, CDR1 is SGHTA and CDR2 is FQGTGA. DNA of the CDR3: TGTGCCAGCAGCCCGACAGGGCGAGACAATGAGCAGTTCTTC. Translated: CASSPTGRDNEQFF.

This clonotype was seen a few times. The rearrangement joins TRBV5-1 to TRBJ2-5, with a weak D call TRBD1 (6 bases). The V and J ends lost 0 bases and 1 base respectively, with 16 bases between them. CDR3 length: 17 residues. Germline V gene lookup returns CDR1 SGHRS and CDR2 YFSETQ. In DNA, the CDR3 is TGCGCCAGCAGCTTGGCACAGGGTTCTCTATCCCAAGAGACCCAGTACTTC. This sequence encodes CASSLAQGSLSQETQYF.

This chain links TRBV7-2 with TRBJ2-1, with a possible D match to TRBD2 (5 bases). V lost 5 bases to trimming and J lost 0 bases, with 11 bases between them. CDR1 is SGHTA and CDR2 is FQGNSA in the germline V gene. The CDR3 contains 15 residues. The DNA for the CDR3 is TGTGCCAGCAGCGCTAGACTAAACTCCTACAATGAGCAGTTCTTC. Amino acid sequence: CASSARLNSYNEQFF.

The rearrangement links TRBV30 to TRBJ2-1, with D perhaps given as TRBD1 or TRBD2 (6 bases each). CDR3 length: 13 residues. From germline, CDR1 is GTSNPN and CDR2 SVGIG (reference sequence). Trimming cost V 5 bases and J 6 bases, with 14 bases left between them. CDR3 in DNA: TGTGCCTGGGAGGGGGGCTCCCCCAATGAGCAGTTCTTC. The encoded protein is CAWEGGSPNEQFF.

The CDR3 loop is CASSFGPFEQYF. CDR3 sequence (DNA): TGTGCCAGCAGCTTCGGGCCCTTCGAGCAGTACTTC. The V call is TRBV5-8, the J call TRBJ2-7; unclear D gene. Germline V gene lookup returns CDR1 SGHTS and CDR2 YDEGEE. The CDR3 spans 12 residues. Trimming took 2 bases from V and 6 from J, leaving 9 bases between them.

In DNA form, the CDR3 reads TGTGCCAGCACCCGGGACAGGGCGGAAAAACTGTTTTTT. Its protein is CASTRDRAEKLFF. The J gene is TRBJ1-4, the V gene TRBV10-3, with TRBD1 matching 9 bases. This CDR3 spans 13 amino acids. The ends lost 10 bases at V and 8 bases at J; junction bases unmatched: 8. Germline V gene data show CDR1 as ENHRY and CDR2 as SYGVKD.

J is TRBJ2-1 and V is TRBV12-3 or TRBV12-4; 13 bases match TRBD2. CDR3 length: 16 residues. The V gene end was trimmed by 5 bases and the J gene end by 9 bases; junction bases not matched to a gene: 10. The CDR3 nucleotides read TGTGCCAGCAGTCCCGGGACTAGCGGGACTGGAAGTGAGCAGTTCTTC. This translates into CASSPGTSGTGSEQFF.

This chain joins TRBV20-1 and TRBJ2-7; weak D call: TRBD1 (6 bases). The germline V gene encodes CDR1 DFQATT and CDR2 SNEGSKA (reference sequence). This CDR3 has 13 amino acids. Trimming pared 4 bases from V and 2 bases from J, leaving 12 bases between. CDR3 DNA sequence: TGCAGTGCTACGGACAGAGGCACCTACGAGCAGTACTTC. Translating gives CSATDRGTYEQYF.

This clonotype has more than one count but fewer than ten. The DNA of the CDR3 is TGTGCCAGCAGTCCTCGGGCCACGTACCAAACCCAGCCCCAGCATTTT. This sequence encodes CASSPRATYQTQPQHF. This chain connects TRBV12-3 or TRBV12-4 to TRBJ1-5; D remains unclear. The CDR3 runs 16 residues. V was cut by 5 bases and J by 7 bases, with 21 bases left in between.

This rearrangement joins TRBV6-5 to TRBJ1-6; D is possibly TRBD1 (5 bases). The germline V and J ends were trimmed by 2 bases and 8 bases, with 16 bases remaining between them. CDR1 and CDR2 from the germline V gene are MNHEY and SVGAGI. The CDR3 spans 16 residues. CDR3 loop: CASSYGRGLRDSPLHF. The CDR3 DNA reads as TGTGCCAGCAGTTACGGTAGGGGCCTTCGTGATTCACCCCTCCACTTT.

This clonotype was observed a handful of times. The J gene is TRBJ2-7, the V gene TRBV6-5; 10 nucleotides line up with TRBD1. The V and J ends lost 0 bases and 3 bases, in that order; junction bases with no gene match: 5. This CDR3 contains 16 residues. CDR1 is MNHEY and CDR2 is SVGAGI in the germline V gene. The CDR3 region has the DNA TGTGCCAGCAGTTACTCTGCGGGGACAGGGGTCTACGAGCAGTACTTC. Translated, it gives CASSYSAGTGVYEQYF.

This chain joins TRBV21-1 and TRBJ2-7; the table calls TRBD1, which could not be checked here. TRBV21-1 is a pseudogene. CDR3 length: 20 amino acids. The CDR3 reads CASSKGRIDRGRESDYEQYF. CDR3 DNA: TGTGCCAGCAGCAAAGGACGTATCGACAGGGGGCGCGAAAGCGACTACGAGCAGTACTTC.

This clonotype was detected a few times. The CDR3 protein is CASSLGGWKQFF. The CDR3 DNA reads TGTGCCAGCAGCTTAGGTGGGTGGAAGCAGTTCTTC. The rearrangement links TRBV7-8 to TRBJ2-1, with no clear D. The germline V gene encodes CDR1 SGHVS and CDR2 FQNEAQ. V gave up 1 base and J gave up 11 bases, with 9 bases separating them. CDR3 length equals 12 residues. The full variable domain, its missing parts supplied by reference TRBV7-8 and TRBJ2-1, is GAGVSQSPRYKVAKRGQDVALRCDPISGHVSLFWYQQALGQGPEFLTYFQNEAQLDKSGLPSDRFFAERPEGSVSTLKIQRTQQEDSAVYLCASSLGGWKQFFGPGTRLTVL.

This clonotype showed up just a few times. The chain carries TRBV5-4 and TRBJ2-5; D possibly uses TRBD1 or TRBD2 (7 bases each). Trimming took 6 bases from V and 5 from J, leaving 17 bases between them. CDR3 length: 14 residues. Germline V gives CDR1 SGHNT, CDR2 YYREEE (reference sequence). The DNA for the CDR3 is TGTGCCAGCACCTTTGGCGGGGGACAGGAGACCCAGTACTTC. Protein: CASTFGGGQETQYF.